A selection of T cell receptor beta chains follows, all from one sample in a study of metastatic and nonmetastatic thyroid tumors. TCRdb re-analyzed the PCR reads through MiXCR. The sample contains roughly 38,000 clones, 9% to 14% of which appear only once. The material sequenced was blood. The receptors shown here come from a male donor with papillary thyroid cancer or a benign thyroid nodule (not recorded which). Some clones in this sample may be carry-over from other donors' samples. The CDR3 runs from the conserved cysteine through the conserved F or W. D genes are given only for firm matches. Size is stated for part of the rows, as once, few or many counts, or as a class when the clone is expanded.

CDR3: CASSLARGPADTQYF
DNA: TGTGCCAGCAGCTTAGCCAGGGGGCCCGCAGATACGCAGTATTTT
D: TRBD1
size: .
J: TRBJ2-3
V: TRBV11-1

CDR3: CASSPQGAPGNTIYF
DNA: TGTGCCAGCAGCCCCCAGGGGGCGCCTGGAAACACCATATATTTT
D: TRBD1
size: many
J: TRBJ1-3
V: TRBV28

CDR3: CASITPMGASGTQYF
DNA: TGTGCCAGCATAACTCCTATGGGGGCGTCTGGGACCCAGTACTTC
D: .
size: many
J: TRBJ2-5
V: TRBV28

CDR3: CASSMEAGAYNEQFF
DNA: TGTGCCAGCAGCATGGAAGCGGGAGCCTACAATGAGCAGTTCTTC
D: TRBD2
size: many
J: TRBJ2-1
V: TRBV7-9

CDR3: CASSVGGGANRNEQFF
DNA: TGTGCCAGCAGCGTAGGAGGGGGAGCTAATCGCAATGAGCAGTTCTTC
D: .
size: many
J: TRBJ2-1
V: TRBV9

CDR3: CAWNFSRETQYF
DNA: TGTGCCTGGAATTTTAGTAGGGAGACCCAGTACTTC
D: .
size: many
J: TRBJ2-5
V: TRBV30

CDR3: CASSRELAGGPRQETQYF
DNA: TGTGCCAGCAGCCGGGAGCTAGCGGGAGGGCCAAGGCAAGAGACCCAGTACTTC
D: TRBD2
size: many
J: TRBJ2-5
V: TRBV11-2

CDR3: CASSLYLSGANVLTF
DNA: TGTGCCAGCAGCTTATACCTCTCTGGGGCCAACGTCCTGACTTTC
D: .
size: many
J: TRBJ2-6
V: TRBV28

CDR3: CASSYSKIPYEQYF
DNA: TGTGCCAGCAGTTACTCGAAGATCCCCTACGAGCAGTACTTC
D: .
size: few
J: TRBJ2-7
V: TRBV6-5

CDR3: CASSQDWGGIMNTEAFF
DNA: TGCGCCAGCAGCCAAGATTGGGGAGGGATCATGAACACTGAAGCTTTCTTT
D: .
size: .
J: TRBJ1-1
V: TRBV4-3

CDR3: CASSQRTGSLYTF
DNA: TGTGCCAGCAGTCAACGGACAGGTTCTCTCTACACCTTC
D: TRBD1
size: medium-sized
J: TRBJ1-2
V: TRBV27

CDR3: CASSRGRGAGGETQYF
DNA: TGTGCCAGCAGCCGCGGGAGGGGGGCTGGGGGAGAGACCCAGTACTTC
D: TRBD2
size: many
J: TRBJ2-5
V: TRBV7-2

CDR3: CASSDRWTESFF
DNA: TGTGCCAGCAGTGACAGGTGGACTGAATCTTTCTTT
D: .
size: .
J: TRBJ1-1
V: TRBV25-1

CDR3: CAFQETSLETQYF
DNA: TGCGCTTTCCAGGAGACTAGTCTAGAGACCCAGTACTTC
D: .
size: many
J: TRBJ2-5
V: TRBV20-1

CDR3: CASSPRTSGGKDTQYF
DNA: TGCGCCAGCAGCCCGCGGACTAGCGGGGGGAAAGATACGCAGTATTTT
D: TRBD2
size: .
J: TRBJ2-3
V: TRBV5-1

CDR3: CASSSGRLDLKRPTQYF
DNA: TGTGCCAGCAGTTCCGGACGGCTAGATCTGAAGAGACCAACCCAGTACTTC
D: .
size: many
J: TRBJ2-5
V: TRBV28

CDR3: CASSQGEPQHF
DNA: TGTGCCAGCAGCCAGGGGGAGCCCCAGCATTTT
D: TRBD1
size: many
J: TRBJ1-5
V: TRBV12-3/TRBV12-4

CDR3: CSATDMNTEAFF
DNA: TGCAGTGCTACCGACATGAACACTGAGGCTTTCTTT
D: .
size: few
J: TRBJ1-1
V: TRBV20-1

CDR3: CASSPTGLNTGELFF
DNA: TGCGCCAGCAGCCCAACCGGACTGAACACCGGGGAGCTGTTTTTT
D: .
size: many
J: TRBJ2-2
V: TRBV4-3

CDR3: CASSYSGGAAYEQYF
DNA: TGTGCCAGCAGTTACTCGGGGGGAGCGGCCTACGAGCAGTACTTC
D: .
size: medium-sized
J: TRBJ2-7
V: TRBV6-5

CDR3: CSARDLRDYEQYF
DNA: TGCAGTGCTAGAGATCTCAGGGACTACGAGCAGTACTTC
D: .
size: many
J: TRBJ2-7
V: TRBV20-1

CDR3: CASSPLTSGSPETHYF
DNA: TGTGCCAGCAGTCCCCTTACTAGCGGTAGTCCGGAGACCCATTACTTT
D: TRBD2
size: few
J: TRBJ2-5
V: TRBV28

CDR3: CASSSTEITQYF
DNA: TGTGCCAGCAGCTCTACTGAGATAACGCAGTATTTT
D: .
size: few
J: TRBJ2-3
V: TRBV6-2/TRBV6-3

CDR3: CASSGGGPYEQYF
DNA: TGTGCCAGCAGTGGAGGCGGCCCCTACGAGCAGTATTTT
D: .
size: few
J: TRBJ2-3
V: TRBV28

CDR3: CAISVPSYEQYF
DNA: TGTGCTATCTCAGTTCCCTCCTACGAGCAGTACTTC
D: .
size: few
J: TRBJ2-7
V: TRBV12-5

CDR3: CASSELKREYSYEQYF
DNA: TGTGCCAGCAGTGAACTTAAGCGGGAATACTCCTACGAGCAGTACTTC
D: TRBD2
size: medium-sized
J: TRBJ2-7
V: TRBV6-1

CDR3: CASSARTGTSGSLHNEQFF
DNA: TGTGCCAGCAGCGCACGAACCGGGACTAGCGGGAGTCTACACAATGAGCAGTTCTTC
D: .
size: many
J: TRBJ2-1
V: TRBV21-1

CDR3: CASSSPRNTEAFF
DNA: TGTGCCAGCAGCTCCCCGAGGAACACTGAAGCTTTCTTT
D: .
size: many
J: TRBJ1-1
V: TRBV6-2/TRBV6-3

CDR3: CASSPQDWRRGETQYF
DNA: TGTGCCAGCAGTCCCCAGGACTGGAGAAGGGGAGAGACCCAGTACTTC
D: .
size: many
J: TRBJ2-5
V: TRBV28

CDR3: CSARVGDGYNEQFF
DNA: TGCAGTGCTAGAGTGGGGGACGGCTACAATGAGCAGTTCTTC
D: .
size: many
J: TRBJ2-1
V: TRBV20-1

CDR3: CASRDQGIYEQYF
DNA: TGCGCCAGCAGGGATCAGGGTATCTACGAGCAGTACTTC
D: .
size: many
J: TRBJ2-7
V: TRBV10-2

CDR3: CASSLVDGRGGVKTQYF
DNA: TGTGCCAGCAGCTTAGTGGACGGTCGGGGGGGTGTAAAGACCCAGTACTTC
D: TRBD2
size: many
J: TRBJ2-5
V: TRBV7-2

CDR3: CASSVDRGRNQPQHF
DNA: TGTGCCAGCAGCGTAGACAGGGGGCGTAATCAGCCCCAGCATTTT
D: TRBD1
size: many
J: TRBJ1-5
V: TRBV9

CDR3: CASSQDSGGTEAFF
DNA: TGCGCCAGCAGCCAAGATTCAGGGGGCACTGAAGCTTTCTTT
D: TRBD1
size: .
J: TRBJ1-1
V: TRBV4-3

CDR3: CASSLTLDRGAGELFF
DNA: TGTGCCAGCAGTTTAACCCTCGACAGGGGCGCCGGGGAGCTGTTTTTT
D: TRBD1
size: many
J: TRBJ2-2
V: TRBV27

CDR3: CSASLLSGGSWGTDTQYF
DNA: TGCAGTGCTAGTTTATTGTCAGGAGGGAGTTGGGGCACAGATACGCAGTATTTT
D: .
size: many
J: TRBJ2-3
V: TRBV20-1

CDR3: CASTAGTASYNEQFF
DNA: TGTGCCAGCACAGCAGGGACTGCGTCCTACAATGAGCAGTTCTTC
D: .
size: many
J: TRBJ2-1
V: TRBV6-1

CDR3: CASSPFGTNYEQYF
DNA: TGTGCCAGCAGCCCTTTCGGGACTAACTACGAGCAGTACTTC
D: TRBD2
size: many
J: TRBJ2-7
V: TRBV14

CDR3: CASSRTANYGYTF
DNA: TGTGCCAGCAGCCGGACAGCTAACTATGGCTACACCTTC
D: .
size: many
J: TRBJ1-2
V: TRBV11-2

CDR3: CASSPDSGETQYF
DNA: TGCGCCAGCAGTCCGGACAGCGGGGAGACCCAGTACTTC
D: .
size: many
J: TRBJ2-5
V: TRBV4-3

CDR3: CASIGRRADGLYEQYF
DNA: TGTGCCAGCATTGGAAGGCGGGCCGACGGACTCTACGAGCAGTACTTC
D: .
size: medium-sized
J: TRBJ2-7
V: TRBV6-1